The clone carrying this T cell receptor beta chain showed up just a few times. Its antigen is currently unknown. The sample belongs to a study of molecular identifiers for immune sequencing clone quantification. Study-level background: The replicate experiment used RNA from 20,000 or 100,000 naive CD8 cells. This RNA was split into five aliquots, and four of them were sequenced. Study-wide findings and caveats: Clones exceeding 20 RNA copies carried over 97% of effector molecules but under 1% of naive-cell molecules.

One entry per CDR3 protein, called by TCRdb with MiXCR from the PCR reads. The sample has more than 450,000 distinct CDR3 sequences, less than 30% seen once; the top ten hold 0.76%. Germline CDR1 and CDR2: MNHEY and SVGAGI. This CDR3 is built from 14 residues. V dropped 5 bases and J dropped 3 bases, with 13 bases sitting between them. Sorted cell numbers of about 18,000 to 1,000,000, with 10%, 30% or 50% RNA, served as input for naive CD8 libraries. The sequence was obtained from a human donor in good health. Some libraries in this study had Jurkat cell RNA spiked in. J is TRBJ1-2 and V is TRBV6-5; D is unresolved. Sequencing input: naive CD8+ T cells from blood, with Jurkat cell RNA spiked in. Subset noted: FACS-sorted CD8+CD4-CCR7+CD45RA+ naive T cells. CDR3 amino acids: CASSPGREDYGYTF. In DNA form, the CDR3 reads TGTGCCAGCAGTCCGGGGAGGGAGGACTATGGCTACACCTTC.